The 22 T cell receptor beta chains given below trace back to one sample, sequenced in a study of blood T cell repertoires in COVID-19. TCRdb's table, derived via immunoSEQ multiplex PCR, lists solely in-frame clones and lacks some. Of 300,000 to 350,000 clones in the sample, about 90% were seen once. The sample was peripheral blood. These TCRs come from a man between 18 and 35 years old with active or convalescent COVID-19.

The V call is TRBV19, the J call TRBJ1-2; D unclear. Trimming pared 4 bases from V and 4 bases from J, leaving 10 bases between. The CDR3 length is 13 residues. From germline, CDR1 is LNHDA and CDR2 SQIVND (reference sequence). The CDR3 sequence is CASSRSESYGYTF. The DNA of the CDR3 is TGTGCCAGTAGTAGGTCGGAGAGCTATGGCTACACCTTC.

The sample holds a few counts of this clone. This sequence joins TRBV7-8 and TRBJ1-2; the D gene is possibly TRBD1 (6 bases). V was clipped by 1 base and J by 3 bases, with 15 bases between them. CDR1 is SGHVS, CDR2 FQNEAQ, per germline. The CDR3 spans 16 residues. The chain's CDR3 is CASSLGQAIGYYGYTF. The CDR3 DNA reads TGTGCCAGCAGCTTAGGACAGGCGATCGGATACTATGGCTACACCTTC. The complete variable domain, with remaining parts taken from reference TRBV7-8 and TRBJ1-2, reads GAGVSQSPRYKVAKRGQDVALRCDPISGHVSLFWYQQALGQGPEFLTYFQNEAQLDKSGLPSDRFFAERPEGSVSTLKIQRTQQEDSAVYLCASSLGQAIGYYGYTFGSGTRLTVV.

V usage is TRBV5-1 and J usage is TRBJ2-3, with D perhaps TRBD1 (5 bases). V was cut by 0 bases and J by 4 bases, with 12 bases left in between. The CDR3 spans 15 residues. CDR1 and CDR2 (germline): SGHRS, YFSETQ. CDR3: CASSLVGRVSDTQYF. CDR3 nucleotides: TGCGCCAGCAGCTTGGTTGGCAGGGTCTCAGATACGCAGTATTTT.

J is TRBJ2-3 and V is TRBV18; TRBD1 matches at 8 bases. This CDR3 comprises 18 residues. Trimming took 6 bases from V and 3 from J; bases not matched to a gene: 17. Per germline, CDR1 KGHSH and CDR2 LQKENI. CDR3 nucleotide sequence: TGTGCCAGCTCCCAGAGACAGGGGACGGAGGGCCGTACAGATACGCAGTATTTT. Encoded protein: CASSQRQGTEGRTDTQYF.

The chain combines TRBV6-4 with TRBJ2-7; D remains ambiguous. V was pared by 7 bases and J by 5 bases, with 21 bases between. CDR3 length equals 15 residues. The germline gives CDR1 MRHNA, CDR2 SNTAGT. The CDR3 DNA follows: TGTGCCAGCATCCCCGGTCGTACGGTCCACCACGAGCAGTACTTC. Its protein product is CASIPGRTVHHEQYF.

The chain carries TRBV7-2 and TRBJ2-7, with TRBD2 identical over 8 bases. The CDR3 contains 16 residues. The ends lost 2 bases at V and 0 bases at J; junction bases unmatched: 6. Germline V lookup: CDR1 SGHTA, CDR2 FQGNSA. The DNA for the CDR3 is TGTGCCAGCAGCTTAAGACAGCGGGGGAGCTCCTACGAGCAGTACTTC. Translated: CASSLRQRGSSYEQYF. Supplemented by reference TRBV7-2 and TRBJ2-7, the full variable domain reads GAGVSQSPSNKVTEKGKDVELRCDPISGHTALYWYRQSLGQGLEFLIYFQGNSAPDKSGLPSDRFSAERTGGSVSTLTIQRTQQEDSAVYLCASSLRQRGSSYEQYFGPGTRLTVT.

The V and J genes are TRBV6-5 and TRBJ1-5, with D perhaps matching TRBD1 (5 bases). The CDR3 is made up of 15 amino acids. Trimming cost V 6 bases and J 3 bases, with 15 bases left between them. Germline CDR1 reads MNHEY; CDR2 reads SVGAGI. CDR3 amino acids: CASRRGRLVNQPQHF. As DNA, the CDR3 is TGTGCCAGCAGGCGGGGACGGTTAGTCAATCAGCCCCAGCATTTT.

This chain joins TRBV18 and TRBJ2-7, with D perhaps matching TRBD1 (5 bases). CDR3 size: 13 residues. Germline assignment: CDR1 KGHSH and CDR2 LQKENI. The V gene lost 3 bases and the J gene lost 8 bases, with 14 bases spanning the gap. Here the CDR3 reads CASSPGREIQQYF. The CDR3 nucleotides read TGTGCCAGCTCACCGGGCAGGGAAATTCAGCAGTACTTC.

This clone has a single count. The genes are TRBV9 and TRBJ2-7; possibly TRBD2 for D (6 bases). In germline, CDR1 is SGDLS, CDR2 YYNGEE. V lost 2 bases to trimming and J lost 3 bases, with 12 bases between them. The CDR3 has 14 residues. Written as DNA, the CDR3 is TGTGCCAGCAGCGTGGGATGGGGGGACTACGAGCAGTACTTC. It yields the protein CASSVGWGDYEQYF.

The chain joins TRBV7-3 to TRBJ2-7; perhaps TRBD2 as D (6 bases). Trimming left V 2 bases short and J 0 bases short, with 11 bases between. CDR1 is SGHTA, CDR2 FQGTGA, per germline. CDR3 length: 15 amino acids. The CDR3 DNA reads TGTGCCAGCAGCTTACGGAGGGGCAGCTCCTACGAGCAGTACTTC. Translation: CASSLRRGSSYEQYF. Full variable domain (rest looked up from reference TRBV7-3 and TRBJ2-7): GAGVSQTPSNKVTEKGKYVELRCDPISGHTALYWYRQSLGQGPEFLIYFQGTGAADDSGLPNDRFFAVRPEGSVSTLKIQRTERGDSAVYLCASSLRRGSSYEQYFGPGTRLTVT.

This chain links TRBV4-1 with TRBJ1-1; 9 nucleotides align to TRBD1. There are 19 residues in the CDR3. Trimming at V came to 0 bases and at J to 3 bases, leaving 14 bases not matched to a gene. Germline V gene sequence: CDR1 MGHRA, CDR2 YSYEKL. The CDR3 loop is CASSQDKFRTGARDTEAFF. CDR3 bases: TGCGCCAGCAGCCAAGATAAGTTCCGGACAGGGGCTCGGGACACTGAAGCTTTCTTT.

The chain couples TRBV7-2 to TRBJ2-2; D may be TRBD1 (6 bases). Germline CDR1 and CDR2: SGHTA and FQGNSA. This CDR3 contains 14 residues. Deletions cut 4 bases from V and 2 bases from J, with 8 bases between. CDR3 sequence reads: CASSWGQNTGELFF. As DNA, the CDR3 is TGTGCCAGCAGCTGGGGGCAAAACACCGGGGAGCTGTTTTTT.

This chain uses TRBV7-2 with TRBJ2-1; D may be TRBD2 (6 bases). Germline loops: CDR1 SGHTA, CDR2 FQGNSA. CDR3 length equals 15 residues. Trimming stripped 1 base from V and 0 bases from J, with 7 bases between. The CDR3 bases are TGTGCCAGCAGCTTAGTAGCGGACTCCTACAATGAGCAGTTCTTC. Translated: CASSLVADSYNEQFF.

This chain joins TRBV6-1 and TRBJ2-1, with 8 bases aligning to TRBD2. Germline assignment: CDR1 MNHNS and CDR2 SASEGT. The CDR3 covers 15 residues. V was clipped by 0 bases and J by 8 bases; unmatched bases: 6. This chain's CDR3 is CASSEASGGFHEQFF. In nucleotides, the CDR3 is TGTGCCAGCAGTGAAGCATCGGGAGGGTTCCATGAGCAGTTCTTC.

The gene calls are TRBV2 and TRBJ1-3, with D perhaps matching TRBD1 (5 bases). Germline V lookup: CDR1 SNHLY, CDR2 FYNNEI. Trimming stripped 5 bases from V and 1 base from J, with 15 bases between. This CDR3 has 16 residues. In DNA form, the CDR3 reads TGTGCCAGCAGTCCAGGATGGGGGGTATCTGGAAACACCATATATTTT. Translated: CASSPGWGVSGNTIYF.

V gene TRBV5-4 combines with J gene TRBJ2-7, with a weak D call TRBD1 (6 bases). CDR3 size: 14 residues. The V end lost 2 bases, the J end lost 2 bases, and 11 bases lay between the germline ends. Germline values: CDR1 SGHNT, CDR2 YYREEE (reference sequence). In DNA, the CDR3 is TGTGCCAGCAGCTTAGCAGGGGAGACCTACGAGCAGTACTTC. Its protein product is CASSLAGETYEQYF.

For this clone: Different DNA sequences within this sample yield the same CDR3. This chain joins TRBV9 and TRBJ2-5; TRBD1 might be the D (6 bases). Germline CDR1 reads SGDLS; CDR2 reads YYNGEE. V lost 0 bases and J 5 bases, leaving 11 bases between the germline ends. This CDR3 region has 14 residues. The CDR3 nucleotides are TGTGCCAGCAGCGTAGGAGGGGGTCGGGAGACCCAGTACTTC. This translates into CASSVGGGRETQYF.

This chain uses TRBV6-5 with TRBJ1-1, with 7 bases matching TRBD1. The CDR3 is made up of 15 amino acids. Germline assignment: CDR1 MNHEY and CDR2 SVGAGI. Trimming cost V 2 bases and J 5 bases; bases outside gene matches: 8. For the CDR3, the DNA is TGTGCCAGCAGTTACGTTGCAGGGGGAGAGACTGAAGCTTTCTTT. Encoded protein: CASSYVAGGETEAFF.

In this sample, this clone turned up a few times. The J gene is TRBJ2-6, the V gene TRBV11-2; D gene uncertain. V was clipped by 5 bases and J by 1 base, with 9 bases between them. The CDR3 totals 15 residues. CDR1 and CDR2 from the germline V gene are SGHAT and FQNNGV. The CDR3, as DNA: TGTGCCAGCAGCGCGTCGGGTTCTGGGGCCAACGTCCTGACTTTC. Its translation: CASSASGSGANVLTF.

The rearrangement links TRBV4-1 to TRBJ2-7; 7 bases are shared with TRBD2. V lost 4 bases and J lost 3; bases outside the gene matches: 12. The CDR3 length is 16 residues. The germline gives CDR1 MGHRA, CDR2 YSYEKL. The DNA of the CDR3 is TGCGCCAGCAGCCCACTAGGACTAGTTTTAAGCTACGAGCAGTACTTC. This encodes CASSPLGLVLSYEQYF.

The chain employs TRBV7-9 and TRBJ2-7; TRBD2 agrees at 11 bases. The CDR3 is 14 amino acids. The V gene's germline CDR1 is SEHNR and CDR2 FQNEAQ (reference sequence). V trimming: 4 bases; J trimming: 3 bases; junction bases outside the gene matches: 2. This CDR3 is CASSSGTSGYEQYF. Written as DNA, the CDR3 is TGTGCCAGCAGCTCCGGGACTAGCGGCTACGAGCAGTACTTC.

The chain joins TRBV28 to TRBJ2-7; possible D gene TRBD2, 6 bases. From germline, CDR1 is MDHEN and CDR2 SYDVKM. This CDR3 has 15 residues. The V and J ends lost 3 bases and 3 bases respectively, with 15 bases between them. CDR3 in amino acids: CASSFVSTSSYEQYF. The CDR3 DNA sequence: TGTGCCAGCAGTTTTGTTTCAACTAGCAGCTACGAGCAGTACTTC.